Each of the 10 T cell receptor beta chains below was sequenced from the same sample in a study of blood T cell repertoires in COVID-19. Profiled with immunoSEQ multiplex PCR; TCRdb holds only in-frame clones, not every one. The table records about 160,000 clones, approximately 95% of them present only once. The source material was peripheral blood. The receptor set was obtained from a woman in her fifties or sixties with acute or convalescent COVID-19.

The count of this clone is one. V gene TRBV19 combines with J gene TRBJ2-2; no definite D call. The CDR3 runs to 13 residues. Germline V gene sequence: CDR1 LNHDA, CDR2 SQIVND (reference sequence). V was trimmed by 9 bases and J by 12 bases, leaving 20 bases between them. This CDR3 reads CASISRNRRQLFF. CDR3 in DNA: TGTGCCAGCATAAGTCGGAACCGCAGGCAGCTGTTTTTT.

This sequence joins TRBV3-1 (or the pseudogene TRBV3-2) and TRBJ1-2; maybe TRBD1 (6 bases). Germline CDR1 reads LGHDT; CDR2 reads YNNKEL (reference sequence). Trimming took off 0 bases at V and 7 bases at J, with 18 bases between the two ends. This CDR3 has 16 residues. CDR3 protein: CASSQEGQGRATGYTF. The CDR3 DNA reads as TGTGCCAGCAGCCAAGAAGGGCAGGGGCGGGCTACTGGCTACACCTTC.

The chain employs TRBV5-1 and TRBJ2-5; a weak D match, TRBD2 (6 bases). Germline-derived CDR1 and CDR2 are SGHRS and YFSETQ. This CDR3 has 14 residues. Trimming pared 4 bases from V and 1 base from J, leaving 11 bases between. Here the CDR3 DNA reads TGCGCCAGCAGCCACGGGGGTATCCAAGAGACCCAGTACTTC. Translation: CASSHGGIQETQYF. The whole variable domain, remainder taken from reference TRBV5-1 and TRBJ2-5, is KAGVTQTPRYLIKTRGQQVTLSCSPISGHRSVSWYQQTPGQGLQFLFEYFSETQRNKGNFPGRFSGRQFSNSRSEMNVSTLELGDSALYLCASSHGGIQETQYFGPGTRLLVL.

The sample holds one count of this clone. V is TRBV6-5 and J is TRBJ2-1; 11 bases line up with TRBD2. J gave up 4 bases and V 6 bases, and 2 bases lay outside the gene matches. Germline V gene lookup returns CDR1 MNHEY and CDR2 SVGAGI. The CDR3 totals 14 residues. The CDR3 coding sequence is TGTGCCAGCAGGACTAGCGGGACATACAATGAGCAGTTCTTC. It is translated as CASRTSGTYNEQFF.

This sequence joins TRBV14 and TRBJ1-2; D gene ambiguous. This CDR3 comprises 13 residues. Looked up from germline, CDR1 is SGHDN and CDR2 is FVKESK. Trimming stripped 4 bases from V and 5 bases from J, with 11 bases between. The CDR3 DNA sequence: TGTGCCAGCAGCCGAGAACAGAATTATGGCTACACCTTC. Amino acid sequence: CASSREQNYGYTF.

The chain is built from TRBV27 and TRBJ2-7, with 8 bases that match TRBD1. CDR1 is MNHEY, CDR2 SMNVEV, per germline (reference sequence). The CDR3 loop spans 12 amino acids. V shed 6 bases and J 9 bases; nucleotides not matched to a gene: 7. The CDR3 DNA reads TGTGCCAGCAGAGCAGGGGGCGCGGCGCAGTACTTC. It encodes CASRAGGAAQYF.

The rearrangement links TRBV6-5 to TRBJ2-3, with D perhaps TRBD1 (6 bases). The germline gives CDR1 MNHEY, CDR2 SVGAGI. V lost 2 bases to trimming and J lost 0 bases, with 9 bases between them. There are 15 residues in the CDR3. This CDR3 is CASSYLGASTDTQYF. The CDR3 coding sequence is TGTGCCAGCAGTTACCTGGGGGCAAGCACAGATACGCAGTATTTT.

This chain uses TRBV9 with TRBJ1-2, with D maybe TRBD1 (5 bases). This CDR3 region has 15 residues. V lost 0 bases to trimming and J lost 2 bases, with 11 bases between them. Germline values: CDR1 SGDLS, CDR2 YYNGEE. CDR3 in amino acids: CASSVGSGPNYGYTF. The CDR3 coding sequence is TGTGCCAGCAGCGTAGGTTCAGGGCCAAACTATGGCTACACCTTC.

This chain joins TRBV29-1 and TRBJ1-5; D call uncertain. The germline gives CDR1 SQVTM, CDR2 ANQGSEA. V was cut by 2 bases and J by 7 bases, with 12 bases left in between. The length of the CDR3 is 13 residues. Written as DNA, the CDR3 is TGCAGCGTTGAAACGGAGCTCGGGCAGCCCCAGCATTTT. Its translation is CSVETELGQPQHF.

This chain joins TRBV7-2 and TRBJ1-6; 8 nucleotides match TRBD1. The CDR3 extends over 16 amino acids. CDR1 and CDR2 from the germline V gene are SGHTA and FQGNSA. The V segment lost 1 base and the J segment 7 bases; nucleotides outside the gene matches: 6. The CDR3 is CASSLVQGGGNSPLHF. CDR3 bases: TGTGCCAGCAGCTTAGTACAGGGGGGAGGCAATTCACCCCTCCACTTT.